The clone carrying this TCR beta chain was seen at least ten times. Antigen: not known. It was RNA transcripts that yielded the amplified TCR beta CDR3 regions. The HTBI set primed first-round TCR CDR3 RT-PCR. TCRdb itself ran the multiplex PCR reads through MiXCR, one entry per CDR3 protein. This table holds hundreds of thousands of distinct CDR3 sequences, roughly 40% found once. This CDR3 is 14 amino acids long. Germline trimming cut 3 bases from V and 5 bases from J; bases unmatched to any gene: 3. Germline V gene sequence: CDR1 SGHRS, CDR2 YFSETQ. This sample stems from a study of T cells in Graves' hyperthyroidism and ophthalmopathy. Study summary: Staff took peripheral blood when the initial diagnosis was made, before any treatment began.

Study conclusions and caveats: Expanded thyroid clonotypes (above 0.001) were mostly also found in blood.

Sample: blood. V and J are TRBV5-1 and TRBJ1-1, with 11 bases matching TRBD1. The sequence was collected from a young man with Graves' hyperthyroidism. The CDR3 loop is CASSWTGGSTEAFF. In DNA form, the CDR3 reads TGCGCCAGCAGCTGGACAGGGGGCAGTACTGAAGCTTTCTTT.